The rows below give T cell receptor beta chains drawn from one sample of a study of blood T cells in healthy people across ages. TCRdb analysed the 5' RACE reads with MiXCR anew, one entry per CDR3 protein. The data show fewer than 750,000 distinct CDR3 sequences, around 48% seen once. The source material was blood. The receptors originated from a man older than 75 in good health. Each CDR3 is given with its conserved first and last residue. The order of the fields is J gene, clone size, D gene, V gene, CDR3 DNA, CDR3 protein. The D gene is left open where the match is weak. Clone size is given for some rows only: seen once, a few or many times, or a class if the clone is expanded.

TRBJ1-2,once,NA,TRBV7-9,TGTGCCAGCAGCTCCGATTGGGGACAACACACCTTC,CASSSDWGQHTF
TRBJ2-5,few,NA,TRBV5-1,TGCGCCAGCAGCTCCGGGACGGAGGTCCAAGAGACCCAGTACTTC,CASSSGTEVQETQYF
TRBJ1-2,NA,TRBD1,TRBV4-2,TGTGCCAGCAGCCAAGAAGGGGTTGGACAGGGACGGAACTATCGTGGCTACACCTTC,CASSQEGVGQGRNYRGYTF
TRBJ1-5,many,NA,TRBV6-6,TGTGCCAGCAGTTACTCGAATAAGGCCGGCGGTAATCAGCCCCAGCATTTT,CASSYSNKAGGNQPQHF
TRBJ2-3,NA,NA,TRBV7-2,TGTGCCAGCAGCTTAGAAGTCCAGGGGCTGGATACGCAGTATTTT,CASSLEVQGLDTQYF
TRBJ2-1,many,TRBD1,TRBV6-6,TGTGCCAGCAGTTACTCGACAGGGGATAATGAGCAGTTCTTC,CASSYSTGDNEQFF
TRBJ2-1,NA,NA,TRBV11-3,TGTGCCAGCAGCTTAGCTAGGACAGAGCAGTTCTTC,CASSLARTEQFF
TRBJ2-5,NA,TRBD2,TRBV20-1,TGCAGTGCTAAGCCCTATTATAGCGGGAGTTCCTACAATGAGCAGTACTTC,CSAKPYYSGSSYNEQYF
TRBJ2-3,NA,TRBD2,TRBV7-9,TGTGCCAGCAGCTCTTCCGGGACTAGCGTAGATACGCAGTATTTT,CASSSSGTSVDTQYF
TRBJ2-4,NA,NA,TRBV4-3,TGCGCCAGCAGCCAAAGGCGCCCGGACATTCAGTACTTC,CASSQRRPDIQYF
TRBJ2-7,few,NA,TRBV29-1,TGCAGCGTTGGGTGGGACACGTCCTACGAGCAGTACTTC,CSVGWDTSYEQYF
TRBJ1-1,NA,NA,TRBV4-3,TGCGCCAGCAGCCAAGAACAGGGTTTCACTGAAGCTTTCTTT,CASSQEQGFTEAFF
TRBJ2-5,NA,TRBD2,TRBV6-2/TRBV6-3,TGTGCCAGCAGACCTAGCGGGGGGCCTCAAGAGACCCAGTACTTC,CASRPSGGPQETQYF
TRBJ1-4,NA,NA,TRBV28,TGTGCCAGCACCACGCGGGGAAACACCCGAGGGGATGAAAAACTGTTTTTT,CASTTRGNTRGDEKLFF
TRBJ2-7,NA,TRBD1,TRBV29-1,TGCAGCGTTGAAGGAACCGGGACAGAATACGAGCAGTACTTC,CSVEGTGTEYEQYF
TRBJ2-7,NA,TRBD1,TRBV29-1,TGCAGCGTTGTATCCAGGGGGCGATGGGAGCAGTACTTC,CSVVSRGRWEQYF
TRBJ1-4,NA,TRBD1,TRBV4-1,TGCGCCAGCAGCCAGGGAGAGGGCCCAGGGGGTGAAAAACTGTTTTTT,CASSQGEGPGGEKLFF
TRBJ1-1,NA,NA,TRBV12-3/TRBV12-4,TGTGCCAGCATAGGCCCCCGGAGTTTCCCCACTGAAGCTTTCTTT,CASIGPRSFPTEAFF
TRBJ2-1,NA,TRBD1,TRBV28,TGTGCCAGCAGTCCCCGGACAGGGCTAAGAAACAATGAGCAGTTCTTC,CASSPRTGLRNNEQFF
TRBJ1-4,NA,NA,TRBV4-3,TGCGCCAGCAGCCAAGGGGCAGGATACGTGGAAAAACTGTTTTTT,CASSQGAGYVEKLFF
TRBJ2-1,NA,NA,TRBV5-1,TGCGCCAGCAGCTTGGCCCCGGGGGACTCCTACAATGAGCAGTTCTTC,CASSLAPGDSYNEQFF
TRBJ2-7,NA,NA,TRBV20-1,TGCAGAGCCACTGGGGGAGGCTACGAGCAGTACTTC,CRATGGGYEQYF
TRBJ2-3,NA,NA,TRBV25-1,TGTGCCAGCAGTGGGGGACATCTGGGAGGGACGCAGTATTTT,CASSGGHLGGTQYF
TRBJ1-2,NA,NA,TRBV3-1,TGTGCCAGCAGCCCGACAGTTGGGTATGGCTACACCTTC,CASSPTVGYGYTF
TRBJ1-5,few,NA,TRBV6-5,TGTGCCAGCAGTGACTCGATAGACCAGCCCCAGCATTTT,CASSDSIDQPQHF
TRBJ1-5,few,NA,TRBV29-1,TGCAGCGTTGAGACCTCCCAGGGTAGGGCCAATCAGCCCCAGCATTTT,CSVETSQGRANQPQHF
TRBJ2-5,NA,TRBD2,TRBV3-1,TGTGCCAGCAGCCTTACTAGCGGGAGGGATGCTGAGCAGTACTTC,CASSLTSGRDAEQYF
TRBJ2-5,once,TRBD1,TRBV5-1,TGCGCCAGCAGCTTGGCCTTAGGGGGCCCAAGGGCCCAAGAGACCCAGTACTTC,CASSLALGGPRAQETQYF
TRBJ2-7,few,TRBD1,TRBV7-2,TGTGCCAGCAGCCAAGGGACAGCCCTCAGGGCCGAGCAGTACTTC,CASSQGTALRAEQYF
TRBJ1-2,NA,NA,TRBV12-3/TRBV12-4,TGTGCCAGCAGTCCATGGACGGAGGTGGGACATGGCTACACCTTC,CASSPWTEVGHGYTF
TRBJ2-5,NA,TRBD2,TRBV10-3,TGTGCCATCAGTGCGACTAGCGGCGGTTCAGAGACCCAGTACTTC,CAISATSGGSETQYF
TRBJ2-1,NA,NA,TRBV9,TGTGCCAGCAGTGCGCTAGGTCGGGTTGCCCCAAATGAGCAGTTCTTC,CASSALGRVAPNEQFF
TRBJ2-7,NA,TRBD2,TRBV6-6,TGTGCCAGCAACGGACTAGCGGGAGGGGTGGTGGGCGAGCAGTACTTC,CASNGLAGGVVGEQYF
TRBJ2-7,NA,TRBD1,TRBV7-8,TGTGCCAGCAGCTCAGGGACAGGGGGCTTCTACGAGCAGTACTTC,CASSSGTGGFYEQYF
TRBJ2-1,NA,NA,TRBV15,TGTGCCACCAGCAGAGATCGGCAGGGCGACAATGAGCAGTTCTTC,CATSRDRQGDNEQFF
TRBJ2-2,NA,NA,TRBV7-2,TGTGCCAGCAGCTGGGCCGGGGCCGGGGAGCTGTTTTTT,CASSWAGAGELFF
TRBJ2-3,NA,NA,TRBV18,TGTGCCAGCTCACCACCCAGTAGCACAGATACGCAGTATTTT,CASSPPSSTDTQYF
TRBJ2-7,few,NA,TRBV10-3,TGTGCCATCAGTGATTGGGGGCACTCCTACAATGAGCAGTACTTC,CAISDWGHSYNEQYF
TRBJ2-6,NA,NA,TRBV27,TGTGCCAGCAGGACCCTGGACGCCGCTGGGGCCAACGTCCTGACTTTC,CASRTLDAAGANVLTF
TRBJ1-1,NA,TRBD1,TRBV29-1,TGCAGCGTTAACACAGGGGTGGACACTGAAGCTTTCTTT,CSVNTGVDTEAFF
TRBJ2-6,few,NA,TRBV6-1,TGTGCCAGCAGTGAAGATCGGTCCTCTGGGGCCAACGTCCTGACTTTC,CASSEDRSSGANVLTF
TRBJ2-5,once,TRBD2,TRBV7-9,TGTGCCAGCAGCCCGAGACTAGCGGGTTATGAGACCCAGTACTTC,CASSPRLAGYETQYF
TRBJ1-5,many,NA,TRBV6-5,TGTGCCAGCAGTTATGACAGGAACAATCAGCCCCAGCATTTT,CASSYDRNNQPQHF